A single sample gave rise to the 7 T cell receptor beta chains below, sequenced in a study of long-term antiretroviral therapy in people with HIV. Samples were assayed with immunoSEQ v3.0 at survey level. Produced via immunoSEQ multiplex PCR; TCRdb's table is partial and in-frame only. Of under 30,000 clones in the sample, approximately 80% were seen once. The source material was unsorted PBMCs, sampled 0.3 years after starting antiretroviral therapy. These receptors originate from a man aged 35 to 55 with HIV.

In this sample, this clone turned up once. V is TRBV4-1 and J is TRBJ2-7; D might be TRBD2 (5 bases). Germline loops: CDR1 MGHRA, CDR2 YSYEKL. Trimming removed 2 bases at V and 4 bases at J, with 18 bases between. This CDR3 has 16 amino acids. In DNA form, the CDR3 reads TGCGCCAGCAGCCAAACGGGGTCGCTAGGCCTTTACGAGCAGTACTTC. This gives the protein CASSQTGSLGLYEQYF.

The gene calls are TRBV6-1 and TRBJ1-5; 10 bases fit TRBD1. The CDR3 length is 15 residues. J was trimmed by 3 bases and V by 4 bases; bases with no gene match: 3. Germline values: CDR1 MNHNS, CDR2 SASEGT. The CDR3 coding sequence is TGTGCCAGCAGTGCCGGGACAGGGGTCAATCAGCCCCAGCATTTT. Its translation: CASSAGTGVNQPQHF.

The chain links TRBV25-1 to TRBJ2-7, with 8 bases fitting TRBD2. The CDR3 spans 16 residues. CDR1 and CDR2 (germline): MGHDK, SYGVNS. The V segment lost 0 bases and the J segment 2 bases; nucleotides outside the gene matches: 6. CDR3 DNA sequence: TGTGCCAGCAGTGAATATATCCGGGAGGGCCCCTACGAGCAGTACTTC. Its translation: CASSEYIREGPYEQYF.

This clone was observed a handful of times. The gene calls are TRBV9 and TRBJ1-2; 8 bases are shared with TRBD1. V was pared by 1 base and J by 4 bases, with 12 bases of the junction left unmatched. Germline V lookup: CDR1 SGDLS, CDR2 YYNGEE. The CDR3 runs 17 residues. CDR3 sequence reads: CASSVSRDRLLVYGYTF. The DNA for the CDR3 is TGTGCCAGCAGCGTATCCCGGGACAGGCTCCTCGTCTATGGCTACACCTTC.

This chain joins TRBV18 and TRBJ1-1; 7 positions agree with TRBD1. Germline values: CDR1 KGHSH, CDR2 LQKENI. This CDR3 is built from 14 residues. With V trimmed by 6 bases and J by 1 base, 5 bases remained unmatched. The CDR3 sequence is CASSRDSSNTEAFF. The DNA for the CDR3 is TGTGCCAGCTCGCGGGACAGCTCGAACACTGAAGCTTTCTTT.

This chain joins TRBV23-1 and TRBJ2-6, with 9 nucleotides matching TRBD1. TRBV23-1 has ORF status, its function being uncertain. The V and J ends lost 7 bases and 2 bases, in that order; junction bases with no gene match: 3. CDR3 size: 15 residues. The CDR3 here is CASITGGPGANVLTF. The CDR3, as DNA: TGCGCCAGCATCACAGGGGGCCCTGGGGCCAACGTCCTGACTTTC.

The chain recombines TRBV19 with TRBJ2-2; TRBD2 matches at 12 bases. The CDR3 is made up of 17 amino acids. Trimming cost V 3 bases and J 7 bases; bases outside gene matches: 9. Germline CDR1 LNHDA, CDR2 SQIVND (reference sequence). The CDR3 region is CASSMGRLAGVVGELFF. The DNA for the CDR3 is TGTGCCAGTAGTATGGGTAGACTAGCGGGAGTAGTCGGGGAGCTGTTTTTT.